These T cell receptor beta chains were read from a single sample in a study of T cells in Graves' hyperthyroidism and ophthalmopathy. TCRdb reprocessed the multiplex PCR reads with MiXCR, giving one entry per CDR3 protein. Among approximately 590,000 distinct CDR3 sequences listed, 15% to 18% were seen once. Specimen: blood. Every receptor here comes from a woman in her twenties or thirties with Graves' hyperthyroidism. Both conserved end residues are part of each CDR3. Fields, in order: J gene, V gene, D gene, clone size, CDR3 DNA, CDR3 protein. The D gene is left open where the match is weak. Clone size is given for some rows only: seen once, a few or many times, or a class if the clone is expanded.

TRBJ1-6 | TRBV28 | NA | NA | TGTGCCAGCAGAACCAGACGGTTCCTTTATAATTCACCCCTCCACTTT | CASRTRRFLYNSPLHF
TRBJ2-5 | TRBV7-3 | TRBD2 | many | TGTGCCAGCAGCTCTGGACTAGGCCAGACCCAGTACTTC | CASSSGLGQTQYF
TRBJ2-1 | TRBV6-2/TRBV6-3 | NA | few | TGTGCCAGCAGTTACGACGGGAGCGTCTACAATGAGCAGTTCTTC | CASSYDGSVYNEQFF
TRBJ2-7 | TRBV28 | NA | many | TGTGCCAGCATTCTTGGGCAGAATCCCTACGAGCAGTACTTC | CASILGQNPYEQYF
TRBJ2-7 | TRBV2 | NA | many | TGTGCCAGCATAGGCAGCTACGAGCAGTACTTC | CASIGSYEQYF
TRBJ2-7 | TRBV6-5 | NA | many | TGTGCCAGCAGTTACTCGAGAAGACCGATGGCATACGAGCAGTACTTC | CASSYSRRPMAYEQYF
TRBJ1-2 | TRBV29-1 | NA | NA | TGCAGCGTTGAATACCCACCGGCGAACTATGGCTACACCTTC | CSVEYPPANYGYTF
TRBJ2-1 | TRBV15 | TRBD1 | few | TGTGCCACCAGCAGACAACCGGGACAGTACAACAATGAGCAGTTCTTC | CATSRQPGQYNNEQFF
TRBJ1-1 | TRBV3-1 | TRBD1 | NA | TGTGCCAGCAGACACGATGACAGGGGTGGCACTGAAGCTTTCTTT | CASRHDDRGGTEAFF
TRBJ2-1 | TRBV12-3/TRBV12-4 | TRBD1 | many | TGTGCCAGCAGTCCAGGGGGACAGGGGAGCGGCAATGAGCAGTTCTTC | CASSPGGQGSGNEQFF
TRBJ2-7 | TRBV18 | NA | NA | TGTGCCAGCTCATCAAGAACCAGGGTCTACGAGCAGTACTTC | CASSSRTRVYEQYF
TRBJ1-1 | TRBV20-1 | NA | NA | TGCAGTGTGGGTGGTATTAGGGGGGACACTGAAGCTTTCTTT | CSVGGIRGDTEAFF
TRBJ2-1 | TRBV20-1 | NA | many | TGCAGTGCACCCTACCAATACAATGAGCAGTTCTTC | CSAPYQYNEQFF
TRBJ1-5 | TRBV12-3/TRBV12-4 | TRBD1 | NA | TGTGCCAGCAAAGGGACAGGGATCAATCAGCCCCAGCATTTT | CASKGTGINQPQHF
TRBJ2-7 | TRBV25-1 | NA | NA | TGTGCCAGCAGTGTAGTCGGGTTTTACGAGCAGTACTTC | CASSVVGFYEQYF
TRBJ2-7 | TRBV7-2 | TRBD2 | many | TGTGCCAGCAGCTTTAGCGGGGAAATTTACGAGCAGTACTTC | CASSFSGEIYEQYF
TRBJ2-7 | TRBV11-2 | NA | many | TGTGCCAGCAGTCGACATAACTACGAGCAGTACTTC | CASSRHNYEQYF
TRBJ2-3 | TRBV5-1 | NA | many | TGCGCCAGCAGTCGGCAGACCATTGGAGCAACAGATACGCAGTATTTT | CASSRQTIGATDTQYF
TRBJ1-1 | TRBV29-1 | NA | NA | TGCAGCGTTGGGAGTGAAGCTTTCTTT | CSVGSEAFF
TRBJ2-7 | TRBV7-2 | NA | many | TGTGCCAGCAGCTCGCGCGGGGTGGGGGTGGCCGGCGCTGAGCAGTACTTC | CASSSRGVGVAGAEQYF
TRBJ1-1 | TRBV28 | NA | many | TGTGCCAGCACAGCGGGGGAAACTGAAGCTTTCTTT | CASTAGETEAFF
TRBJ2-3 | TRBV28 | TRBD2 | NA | TGTGCCAGCAGCTCCTACTCCTTATCGGGAGGGCAAGGGTTGTATTTT | CASSSYSLSGGQGLYF
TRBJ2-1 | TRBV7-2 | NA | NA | TGTGCCAGCAGCCCTGAGGTGCTCTTATACAATGAGCAGTTCTTC | CASSPEVLLYNEQFF
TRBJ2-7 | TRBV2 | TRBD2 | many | TGTGCCAGCAGCGCCAGCGGGACCCACTACGAGCAGTACTTC | CASSASGTHYEQYF
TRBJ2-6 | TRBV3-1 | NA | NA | TGTGCCAGCAGCACATGGAATGATGGGGCCAACGTCCTGACTTTC | CASSTWNDGANVLTF
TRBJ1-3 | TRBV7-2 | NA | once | TGTGCCAGCAGCTTAGAGTCCTCCCGCTTCTCTGGAAACACCGTATATTTT | CASSLESSRFSGNTVYF
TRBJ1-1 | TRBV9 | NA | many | TGTGCCAGCAGCAATCAACTCGGGGGGACTGAAGCTTTCTTT | CASSNQLGGTEAFF
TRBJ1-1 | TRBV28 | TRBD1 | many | TGTGCCACCACCAACGGAGGGACAGGGAACACTGAAGCTTTCTTT | CATTNGGTGNTEAFF
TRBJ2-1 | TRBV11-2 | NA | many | TGTGCCAGCAGTTGGGTCCATTATGAGCAGTTCTTC | CASSWVHYEQFF
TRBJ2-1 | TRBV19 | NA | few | TGTGCCAGTAGGGCTATGGGTGAGCAGTTCTTC | CASRAMGEQFF
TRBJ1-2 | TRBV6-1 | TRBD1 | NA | TGTGCCAGCAGATCTACAGGGGGCGACTATGGCTACACCTTC | CASRSTGGDYGYTF
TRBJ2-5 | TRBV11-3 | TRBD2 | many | TGTGCCAGCAGCTCTACCGGGACTAGCCACCCGTACTTC | CASSSTGTSHPYF
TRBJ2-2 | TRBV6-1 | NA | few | TGTGCCAGCAGTTGGCAGGAGAACACCGGGGAGCTGTTTTTT | CASSWQENTGELFF
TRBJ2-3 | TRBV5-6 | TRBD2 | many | TGTGCCAGCAGCAACCTAGCGGGAGGGGAAAATACGCAGTATTTT | CASSNLAGGENTQYF
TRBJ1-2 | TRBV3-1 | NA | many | TGTGCCAGCAGCCAATCCCCGGAAACAGGGCGAGGCCGCTATGGCTACACCTTC | CASSQSPETGRGRYGYTF
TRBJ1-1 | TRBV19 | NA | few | TGTGCCAGTAGTATCCCAGGGTTGGGCACTGAAGCTTTCTTT | CASSIPGLGTEAFF
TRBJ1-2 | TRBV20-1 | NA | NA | TGCAGTGCTAGAGATCTCTCCCAGGGACACAACTATGGCTACACCTTC | CSARDLSQGHNYGYTF
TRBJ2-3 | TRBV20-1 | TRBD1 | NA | TGCAGTGCTAGTGCAGGGGGCTCTGATACGCAGTATTTT | CSASAGGSDTQYF
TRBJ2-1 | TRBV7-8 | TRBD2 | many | TGTGCCAGCAGTTCCCGCGGGGGGTCCTACAATGAGCAGTTCTTC | CASSSRGGSYNEQFF
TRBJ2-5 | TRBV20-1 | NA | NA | TGCAGTGCTCCCCCCTCGGGACTTCAAGAGACCCAGTACTTC | CSAPPSGLQETQYF
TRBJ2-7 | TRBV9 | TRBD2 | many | TGTGCCAGCAGCCGCCACGATCTAGCGGGAGTGGCCTACGAGCAGTACTTC | CASSRHDLAGVAYEQYF
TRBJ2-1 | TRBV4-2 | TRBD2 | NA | TGTGCCAGCAGCCCGGGTGCGGGAGCGAGCGCGGAGCAGTTCTTC | CASSPGAGASAEQFF
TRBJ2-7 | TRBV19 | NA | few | TGTGCCAGTAGTATAGAGCCCGGAGACAGGGAGGTCCCCAACGAGCAGTACTTC | CASSIEPGDREVPNEQYF
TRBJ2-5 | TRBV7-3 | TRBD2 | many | TGTGCCAGCAGCTTATACCCCTCCGGGGGGATCGGACTAGCGGGAGGAGAAGAGACCCAGTACTTC | CASSLYPSGGIGLAGGEETQYF
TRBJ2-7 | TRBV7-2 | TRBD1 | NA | TGTGCCAGCAGCCGTGGGACAGGGGTCTACGAGCAGTACTTC | CASSRGTGVYEQYF
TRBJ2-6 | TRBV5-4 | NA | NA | TGTGCCAGCAGCTTCGCCCTATCTGGGGCCAACGTCCTGACTTTC | CASSFALSGANVLTF
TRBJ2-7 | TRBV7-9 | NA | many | TGTGCCAGCAGCGACCCGAGGAGGCCCACCTACGAGCAGTACTTC | CASSDPRRPTYEQYF
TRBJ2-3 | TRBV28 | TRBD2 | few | TGTGCCACTACAAGACCATTAGCGGGAAACACAGATACGCAGTATTTT | CATTRPLAGNTDTQYF
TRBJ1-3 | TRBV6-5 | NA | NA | TGTGCCAGCAGTTACACAGGGCCATCTGGAAACACCATATATTTT | CASSYTGPSGNTIYF
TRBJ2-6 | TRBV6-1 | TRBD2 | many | TGTGCCAGCAAAGCGGGACCTAACGCTGGGGCCAACGTCCTGACTTTC | CASKAGPNAGANVLTF
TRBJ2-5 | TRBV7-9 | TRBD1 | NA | TGTGCCAGCAGCCAAGGGACAGGGGACCGCGGGAAGTACTTC | CASSQGTGDRGKYF
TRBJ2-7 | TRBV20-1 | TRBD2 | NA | TGCAGTGCTAGAGCAATAGCGGGGCTGGGGTGGGAGCAGTACTTC | CSARAIAGLGWEQYF
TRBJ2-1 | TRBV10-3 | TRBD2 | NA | TGTGCCATCAGTGGTGAACTAGCGGGAGTAATTGAGCAGTTCTTC | CAISGELAGVIEQFF
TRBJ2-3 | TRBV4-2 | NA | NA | TGTGCCAGCAGCCAAGAAGTTGTGTATGGGGGGCCAGGTGGTGGAGATACGCAGTATTTT | CASSQEVVYGGPGGGDTQYF
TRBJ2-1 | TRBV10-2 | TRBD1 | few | TGCGCCAGCTCCGGGACAGGGAGGGGCGATGAGCAGTTCTTC | CASSGTGRGDEQFF